What follows describes a single T cell receptor (beta chain). As originally analysed: The authors estimated nucleated cell counts from reference gene primer amplification. Using immunoSEQ multiplex PCR, the repertoire was profiled, and TCRdb retains in-frame clones only, with some absent. That table furnishes V, J and clone size, whereas the DNA furnished D and trimming. The data show approximately 60,000 clones, approximately 85% seen once. This sample is part of a study of blood T cell repertoires in COVID-19. About the study: COVID-19 samples collected from the United States, Italy and Spain covered acute and convalescent phases. Nucleic acid was either cDNA or gDNA, and it came from T cells, B-cell-depleted T cells, or PBMCs.

Germline V gives CDR1 SNHLY, CDR2 FYNNEI. Losses at the gene ends were 7 bases for V and 7 bases for J; bases not matched to a gene: 6. The CDR3 runs 13 residues. The sample comprised peripheral blood. This clonotype originated in a human donor in a cohort sampled during active COVID-19. V usage is TRBV2 and J usage is TRBJ2-1; 8 positions agree with TRBD2. The CDR3 reads CASKERGRNEQFF. In DNA form, the CDR3 reads TGTGCCAGCAAAGAGCGGGGGAGGAATGAGCAGTTCTTC.